Sequencing of this T cell receptor (beta chain) was carried out in a study of shared clonotypes between healthy human individuals. Germline lookup yields CDR1 MNHNS and CDR2 SASEGT. The CDR3 spans 14 residues. V dropped 6 bases and J dropped 3; count of bases not matched to a gene: 5. Repertoires were generated with immunoSEQ multiplex PCR, while TCRdb's copy carries only in-frame clones and drops some. The sample has roughly 2,300,000 clones; 85% to 95% are singletons. The chain is built from TRBV6-1 and TRBJ1-2, with 9 bases matching TRBD1. Material: naive CD4+ T cells from PBMCs. Specified subset: CD45RA+ positively selected. This sequence was found in a young man in good health. Some clones in this sample may be carry-over from other donors' samples. The CDR3 region has the DNA TGTGCCAGCAGCCGGGACAGGGCCGACTATGGCTACACCTTC. It specifies CASSRDRADYGYTF.